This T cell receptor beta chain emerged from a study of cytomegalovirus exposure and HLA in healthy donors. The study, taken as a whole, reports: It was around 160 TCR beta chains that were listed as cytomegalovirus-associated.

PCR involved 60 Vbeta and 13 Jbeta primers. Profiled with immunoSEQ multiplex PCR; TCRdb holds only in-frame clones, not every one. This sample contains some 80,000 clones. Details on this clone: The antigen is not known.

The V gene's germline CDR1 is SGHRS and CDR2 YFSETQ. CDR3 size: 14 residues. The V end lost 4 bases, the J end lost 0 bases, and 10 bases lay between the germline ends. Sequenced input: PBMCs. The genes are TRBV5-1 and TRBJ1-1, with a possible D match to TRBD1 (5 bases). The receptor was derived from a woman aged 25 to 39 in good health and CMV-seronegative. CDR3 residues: CASSPQVMNTEAFF. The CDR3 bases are TGCGCCAGCAGCCCACAGGTCATGAACACTGAAGCTTTCTTT.